This TCR beta chain was recorded in a study of cytomegalovirus exposure and HLA in healthy donors. TCRdb's table, derived via immunoSEQ multiplex PCR, lists solely in-frame clones and lacks some. The sample holds 250,000 to 300,000 clones, 80% to 90% seen once. The V gene's germline CDR1 is MNHEY and CDR2 SVGAGI. This CDR3 comprises 15 residues. The V gene end was trimmed by 0 bases and the J gene end by 1 base; junction bases not matched to a gene: 3. The genes are TRBV6-5 and TRBJ2-7, with 7 bases matching TRBD1. The source material was PBMCs. This TCR came from a woman aged 18-30 years in good health and CMV-seronegative. DNA of the CDR3: TGTGCCAGCAGTTACTCGTCAGGGGGATCCTACGAGCAGTACTTC. This translates into CASSYSSGGSYEQYF.